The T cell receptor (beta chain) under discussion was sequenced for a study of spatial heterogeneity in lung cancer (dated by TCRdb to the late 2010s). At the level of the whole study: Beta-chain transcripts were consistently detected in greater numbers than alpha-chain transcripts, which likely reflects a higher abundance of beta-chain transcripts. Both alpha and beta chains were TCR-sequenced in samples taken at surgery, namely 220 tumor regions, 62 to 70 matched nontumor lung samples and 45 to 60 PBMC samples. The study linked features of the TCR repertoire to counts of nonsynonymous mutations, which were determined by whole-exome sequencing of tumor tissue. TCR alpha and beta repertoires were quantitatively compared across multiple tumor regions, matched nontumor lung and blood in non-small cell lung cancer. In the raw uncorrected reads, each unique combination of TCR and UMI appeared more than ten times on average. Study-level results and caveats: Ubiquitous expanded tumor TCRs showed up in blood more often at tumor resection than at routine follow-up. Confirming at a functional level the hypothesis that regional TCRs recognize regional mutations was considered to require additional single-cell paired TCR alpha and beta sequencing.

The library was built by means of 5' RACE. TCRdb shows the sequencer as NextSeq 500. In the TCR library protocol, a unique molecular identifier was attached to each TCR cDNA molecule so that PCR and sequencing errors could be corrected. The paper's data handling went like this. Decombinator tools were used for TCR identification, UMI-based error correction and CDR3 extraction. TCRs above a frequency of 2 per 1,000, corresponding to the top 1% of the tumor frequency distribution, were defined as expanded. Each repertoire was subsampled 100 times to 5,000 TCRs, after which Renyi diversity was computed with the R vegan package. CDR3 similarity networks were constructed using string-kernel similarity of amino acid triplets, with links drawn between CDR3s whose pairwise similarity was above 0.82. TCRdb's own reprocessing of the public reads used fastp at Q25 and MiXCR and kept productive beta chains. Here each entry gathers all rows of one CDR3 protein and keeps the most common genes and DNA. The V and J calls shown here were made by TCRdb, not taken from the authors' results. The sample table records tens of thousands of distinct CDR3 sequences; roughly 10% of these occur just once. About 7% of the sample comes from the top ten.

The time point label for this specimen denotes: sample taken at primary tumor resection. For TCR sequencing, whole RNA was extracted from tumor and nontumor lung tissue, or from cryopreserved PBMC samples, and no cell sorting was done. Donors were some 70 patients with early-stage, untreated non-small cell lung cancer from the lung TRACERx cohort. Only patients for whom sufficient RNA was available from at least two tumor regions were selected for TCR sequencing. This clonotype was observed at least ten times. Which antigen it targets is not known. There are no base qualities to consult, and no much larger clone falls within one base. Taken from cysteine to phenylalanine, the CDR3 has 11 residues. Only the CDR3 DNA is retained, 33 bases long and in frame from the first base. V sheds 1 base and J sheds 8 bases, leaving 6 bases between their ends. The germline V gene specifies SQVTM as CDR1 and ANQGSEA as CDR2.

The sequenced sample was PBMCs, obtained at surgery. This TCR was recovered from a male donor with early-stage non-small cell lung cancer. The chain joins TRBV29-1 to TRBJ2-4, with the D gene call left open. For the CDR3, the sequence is CSVEARDIQYF. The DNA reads TGCAGCGTTGAAGCAAGGGACATTCAGTACTTC.